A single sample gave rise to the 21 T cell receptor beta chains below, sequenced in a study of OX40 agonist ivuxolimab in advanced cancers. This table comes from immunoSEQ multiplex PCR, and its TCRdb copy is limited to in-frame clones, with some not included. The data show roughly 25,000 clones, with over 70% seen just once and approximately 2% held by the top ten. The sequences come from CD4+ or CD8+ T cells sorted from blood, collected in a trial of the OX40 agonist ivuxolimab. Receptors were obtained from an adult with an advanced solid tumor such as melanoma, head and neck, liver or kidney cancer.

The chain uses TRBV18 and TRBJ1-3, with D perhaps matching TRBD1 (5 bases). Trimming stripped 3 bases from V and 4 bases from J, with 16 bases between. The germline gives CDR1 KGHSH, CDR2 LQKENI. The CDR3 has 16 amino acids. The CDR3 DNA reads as TGTGCCAGCTCACCCCTGGGGGGGTCAGAAGGAAACACCATATATTTT. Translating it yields CASSPLGGSEGNTIYF.

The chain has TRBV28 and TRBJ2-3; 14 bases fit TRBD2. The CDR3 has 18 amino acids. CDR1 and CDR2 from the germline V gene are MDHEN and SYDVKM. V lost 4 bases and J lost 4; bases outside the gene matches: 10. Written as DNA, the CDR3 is TGTGCCAGCAGTTCCGGGACTAGCGGGAGAGCCGCTTCAGATACGCAGTATTTT. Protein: CASSSGTSGRAASDTQYF.

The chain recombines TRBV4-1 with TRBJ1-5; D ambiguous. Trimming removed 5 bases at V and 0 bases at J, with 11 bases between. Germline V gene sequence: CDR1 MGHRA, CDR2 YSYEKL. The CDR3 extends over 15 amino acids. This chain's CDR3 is CASSFRANSNQPQHF. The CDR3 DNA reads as TGCGCCAGCAGCTTCCGGGCAAATAGCAATCAGCCCCAGCATTTT.

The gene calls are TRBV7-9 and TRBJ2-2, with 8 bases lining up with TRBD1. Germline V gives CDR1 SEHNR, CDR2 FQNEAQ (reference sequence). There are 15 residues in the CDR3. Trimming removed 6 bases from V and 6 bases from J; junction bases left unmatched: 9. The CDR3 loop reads CASRPSRGQSGELFF. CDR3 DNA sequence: TGTGCCAGCAGGCCGTCCAGGGGGCAATCCGGGGAGCTGTTTTTT. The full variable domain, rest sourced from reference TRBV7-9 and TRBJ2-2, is DTGVSQNPRHKITKRGQNVTFRCDPISEHNRLYWYRQTLGQGPEFLTYFQNEAQLEKSRLLSDRFSAERPKGSFSTLEIQRTEQGDSAMYLCASRPSRGQSGELFFGEGSRLTVL.

The CDR3 bases are TGTGCCTGGACCGTTACGCGGTTGACTGAAGCTTTCTTT. Protein sequence: CAWTVTRLTEAFF. This chain connects TRBV30 to TRBJ1-1; D gene unclear. The CDR3 contains 13 residues. The V and J ends lost 4 bases and 5 bases respectively, with 14 bases between them. Germline assignment: CDR1 GTSNPN and CDR2 SVGIG (reference sequence).

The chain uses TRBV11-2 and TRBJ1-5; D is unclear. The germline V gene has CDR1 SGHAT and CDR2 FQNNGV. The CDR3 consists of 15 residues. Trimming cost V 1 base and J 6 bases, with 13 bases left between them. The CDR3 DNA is TGTGCCAGCAGCTTAGGGGAGGGCTCAGGTCAGCCCCAGCATTTT. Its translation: CASSLGEGSGQPQHF.

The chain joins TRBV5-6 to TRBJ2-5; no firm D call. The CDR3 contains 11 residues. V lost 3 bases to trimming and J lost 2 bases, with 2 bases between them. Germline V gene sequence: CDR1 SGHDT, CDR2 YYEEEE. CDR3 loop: CASSYQETQYF. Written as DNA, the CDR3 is TGTGCCAGCAGCTATCAAGAGACCCAGTACTTC.

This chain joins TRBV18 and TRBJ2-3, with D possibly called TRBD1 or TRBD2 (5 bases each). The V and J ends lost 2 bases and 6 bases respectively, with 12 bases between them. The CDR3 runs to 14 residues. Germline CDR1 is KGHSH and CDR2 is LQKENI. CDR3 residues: CASSPSRERDTQYF. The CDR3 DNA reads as TGTGCCAGCTCACCATCCAGGGAGAGGGATACGCAGTATTTT. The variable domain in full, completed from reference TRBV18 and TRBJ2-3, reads NAGVMQNPRHLVRRRGQEARLRCSPMKGHSHVYWYRQLPEEGLKFMVYLQKENIIDESGMPKERFSAEFPKEGPSILRIQQVVRGDSAAYFCASSPSRERDTQYFGPGTRLTVL.

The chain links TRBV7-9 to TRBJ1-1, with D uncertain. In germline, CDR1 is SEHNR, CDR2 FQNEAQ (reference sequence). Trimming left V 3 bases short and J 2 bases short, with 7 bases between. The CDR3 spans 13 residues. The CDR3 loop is CASSFWGNTEAFF. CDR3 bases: TGTGCCAGCAGCTTCTGGGGAAACACTGAAGCTTTCTTT. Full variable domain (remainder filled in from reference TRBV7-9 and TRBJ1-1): DTGVSQNPRHKITKRGQNVTFRCDPISEHNRLYWYRQTLGQGPEFLTYFQNEAQLEKSRLLSDRFSAERPKGSFSTLEIQRTEQGDSAMYLCASSFWGNTEAFFGQGTRLTVV.

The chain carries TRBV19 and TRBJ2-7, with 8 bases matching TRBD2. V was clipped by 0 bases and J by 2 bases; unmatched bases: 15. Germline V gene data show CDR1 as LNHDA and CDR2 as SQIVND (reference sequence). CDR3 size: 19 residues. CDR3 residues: CASSIDPPMGVAGTYEQYF. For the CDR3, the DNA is TGTGCCAGTAGTATAGACCCCCCCATGGGGGTAGCGGGAACCTACGAGCAGTACTTC.

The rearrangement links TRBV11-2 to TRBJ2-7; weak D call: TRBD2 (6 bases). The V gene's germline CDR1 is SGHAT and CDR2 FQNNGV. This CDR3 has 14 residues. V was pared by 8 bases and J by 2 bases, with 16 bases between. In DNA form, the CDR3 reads TGTGCCAGCCGCGGGGTAAGAAGGGCCTACGAGCAGTACTTC. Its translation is CASRGVRRAYEQYF.

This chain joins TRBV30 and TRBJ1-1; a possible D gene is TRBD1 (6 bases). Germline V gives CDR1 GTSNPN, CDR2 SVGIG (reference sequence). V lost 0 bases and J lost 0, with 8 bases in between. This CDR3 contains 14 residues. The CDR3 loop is CAWSVGGLNTEAFF. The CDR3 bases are TGTGCCTGGAGTGTAGGGGGGCTGAACACTGAAGCTTTCTTT.

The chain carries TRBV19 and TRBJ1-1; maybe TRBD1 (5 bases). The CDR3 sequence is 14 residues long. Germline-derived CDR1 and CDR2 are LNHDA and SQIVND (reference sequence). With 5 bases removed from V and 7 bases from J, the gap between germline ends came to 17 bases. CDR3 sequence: CASSSPGRVGEAFF. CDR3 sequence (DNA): TGTGCCAGTAGTTCCCCGGGCAGGGTTGGTGAAGCTTTCTTT.

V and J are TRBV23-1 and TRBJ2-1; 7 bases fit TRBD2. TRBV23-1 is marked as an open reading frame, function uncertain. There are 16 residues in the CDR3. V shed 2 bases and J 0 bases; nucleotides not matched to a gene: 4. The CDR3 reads CASSQDGRFSYNEQFF. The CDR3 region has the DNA TGCGCCAGCAGTCAAGACGGGAGGTTCTCCTACAATGAGCAGTTCTTC.

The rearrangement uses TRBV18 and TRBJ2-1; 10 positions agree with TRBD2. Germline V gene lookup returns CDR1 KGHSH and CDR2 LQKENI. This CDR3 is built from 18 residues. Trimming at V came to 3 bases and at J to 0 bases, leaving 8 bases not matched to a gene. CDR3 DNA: TGTGCCAGCTCACCTCCTAGCGGGAGTCACCCCTCCTACAATGAGCAGTTCTTC. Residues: CASSPPSGSHPSYNEQFF.

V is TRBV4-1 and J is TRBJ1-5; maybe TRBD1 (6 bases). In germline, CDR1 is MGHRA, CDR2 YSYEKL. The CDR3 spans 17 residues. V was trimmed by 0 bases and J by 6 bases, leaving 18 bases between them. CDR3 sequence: CASSQEGGRHIAQPQHF. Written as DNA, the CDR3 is TGCGCCAGCAGCCAAGAGGGGGGCCGACACATAGCTCAGCCCCAGCATTTT.

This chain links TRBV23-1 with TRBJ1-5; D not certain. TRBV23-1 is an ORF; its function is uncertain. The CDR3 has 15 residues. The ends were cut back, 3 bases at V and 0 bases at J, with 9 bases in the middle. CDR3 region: CASSHREDSNQPQHF. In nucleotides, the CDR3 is TGCGCCAGCAGTCACCGGGAGGATAGCAATCAGCCCCAGCATTTT.

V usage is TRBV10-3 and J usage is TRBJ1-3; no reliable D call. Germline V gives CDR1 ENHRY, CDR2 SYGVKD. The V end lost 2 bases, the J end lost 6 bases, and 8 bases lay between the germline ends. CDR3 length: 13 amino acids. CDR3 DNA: TGTGCCATCAGTGAGGGTTTCGAAAACACCATATATTTT. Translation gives CAISEGFENTIYF.

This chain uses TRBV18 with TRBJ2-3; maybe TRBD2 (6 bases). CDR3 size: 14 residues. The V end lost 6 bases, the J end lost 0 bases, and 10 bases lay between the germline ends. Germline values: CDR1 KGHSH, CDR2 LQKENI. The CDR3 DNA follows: TGTGCCAGCTCGTCCGGGACTAGCACAGATACGCAGTATTTT. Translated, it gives CASSSGTSTDTQYF.

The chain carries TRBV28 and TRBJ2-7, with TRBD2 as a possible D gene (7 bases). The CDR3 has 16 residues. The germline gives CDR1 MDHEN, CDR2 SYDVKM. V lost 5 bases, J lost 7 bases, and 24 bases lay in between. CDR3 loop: CASSERSSRGGGEQYF. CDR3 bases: TGTGCCAGCAGTGAGAGATCCAGCCGGGGAGGGGGAGAGCAGTACTTC.

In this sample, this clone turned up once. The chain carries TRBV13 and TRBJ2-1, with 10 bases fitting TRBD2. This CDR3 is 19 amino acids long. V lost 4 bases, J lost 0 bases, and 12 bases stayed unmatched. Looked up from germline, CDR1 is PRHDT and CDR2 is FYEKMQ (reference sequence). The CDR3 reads CASSSPGLAEYISYNEQFF. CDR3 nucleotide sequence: TGTGCCAGCAGCTCCCCCGGACTAGCGGAGTACATCTCCTACAATGAGCAGTTCTTC.